This entry concerns a single T cell receptor (beta chain). The antigen is not known. This sample stems from a study of shared clonotypes between healthy human individuals. Study-level results: Sequencing depth was a factor that was expected to affect clonotype sharing among donors. Non-shared clonotypes displayed generation probabilities falling below those of clonotypes present in all four donors. Although depth was large, rarefaction showed that sequencing of the sorted subsets was incomplete.

V was trimmed by 0 bases and J by 2 bases, leaving 1 base between them. Germline V gene lookup returns CDR1 LNHNV and CDR2 YYDKDF (reference sequence). The CDR3 totals 12 residues. Profiled with immunoSEQ multiplex PCR; TCRdb holds only in-frame clones, not every one. The sample shows 2.3 million or so clones, approximately 93% of them seen only once. The V call is TRBV15, the J call TRBJ1-1; D is uncertain. This clonotype was sampled from a man between 18 and 35 years old in good health. Some clones in this sample may be carry-over from other donors' samples. The sample comprised naive CD4+ T cells from PBMCs. Subset noted: CD45RA+ positively selected. The DNA for the CDR3 is TGTGCCACCAGCAGAGACAACACTGAAGCTTTCTTT. Amino acids: CATSRDNTEAFF.